This TCR beta chain was retrieved from a study of blood T cell repertoires in COVID-19. Looking at the study overall: The United States, Italy and Spain supplied acute and convalescent COVID-19 samples. PBMCs, B-cell-depleted T cells, or T cells provided the cDNA or gDNA that made up the material.

Germline lookup yields CDR1 LNHDA and CDR2 SQIVND (reference sequence). This CDR3 comprises 18 residues. The V end was cut by 4 bases, the J end by 3 bases, with 24 bases between. Donors in Cohort 3 who had recovered were those with two negative PCRs, healthcare professional clearance, or resolution of their symptoms. Source study methods: Nucleated cell number was recorded as an estimate derived from reference gene primer amplification. Sequencing used immunoSEQ multiplex PCR; TCRdb keeps in-frame clones, though not all of them. V, J and clone size reflect that table, while D and trimming were determined from the DNA. Of more than 300,000 clones listed, about 90% are singletons.

This clonotype originated in a woman younger than 45 who had recovered from COVID-19. This chain links TRBV19 with TRBJ1-1; possible D gene TRBD1, 6 bases. The source material was PBMCs or T cells enriched from blood (not recorded which). For the CDR3, the DNA is TGTGCCAGTAGTACCCAGAAACAGGGAAGTCTGGTTTACACTGAAGCTTTCTTT. Its protein is CASSTQKQGSLVYTEAFF.